This is a list of T cell receptor beta chains from one sample in a study of radiotherapy plus CTLA-4 blockade in lung cancer. Only in-frame clones appear in the TCRdb table, and some are missing; sequencing was by immunoSEQ multiplex PCR. This sample has some 110,000 clones, with about nine tenths found just once. This sample comprised peripheral blood, obtained from a patient treated with radiotherapy plus ipilimumab. These receptor sequences come from a human donor with non-small cell lung cancer that progressed on radiotherapy plus ipilimumab. Both conserved end residues are part of each CDR3. The order of the fields is CDR3 DNA, CDR3 protein, clone size, J gene, D gene, V gene. A D gene is named only where the DNA matches it firmly. A clone size is listed for some rows: how often the clone was seen (once, few, many), or a class if it is expanded.

CDR3 DNA: TGTGCCAGCAGCTCCCTAGCGGGAGTGGGCAATGAGCAGTTCTTC; CDR3 protein: CASSSLAGVGNEQFF; clone size: NA; J gene: TRBJ2-1; D gene: TRBD2; V gene: TRBV7-9
CDR3 DNA: TGTGCCAGCAGCCAAGACCGGGCGGGAGGGAACTACGAGCAGTACTTC; CDR3 protein: CASSQDRAGGNYEQYF; clone size: NA; J gene: TRBJ2-7; D gene: TRBD2; V gene: TRBV4-2
CDR3 DNA: TGCGCCAGCAGCACTGCAACTAATGAAAAACTGTTTTTT; CDR3 protein: CASSTATNEKLFF; clone size: NA; J gene: TRBJ1-4; D gene: NA; V gene: TRBV5-1
CDR3 DNA: TGTGCCAGTAGTCGACTAGCGGGGGGGAGCAATGAGCAGTTCTTC; CDR3 protein: CASSRLAGGSNEQFF; clone size: NA; J gene: TRBJ2-1; D gene: TRBD2; V gene: TRBV19
CDR3 DNA: TGTGCCACTGGGGGAGGGGAAGAGACCCAGTACTTC; CDR3 protein: CATGGGEETQYF; clone size: NA; J gene: TRBJ2-5; D gene: NA; V gene: TRBV21-1
CDR3 DNA: TGTGCTAGCCAGAAACTAGCGTCGAATGAGCAGTTCTTC; CDR3 protein: CASQKLASNEQFF; clone size: once; J gene: TRBJ2-1; D gene: TRBD2; V gene: TRBV12-5
CDR3 DNA: TGTGCCATCAGTATTGCCCCGGGACAGGGTCCCTACAATGAGCAGTTCTTC; CDR3 protein: CAISIAPGQGPYNEQFF; clone size: NA; J gene: TRBJ2-1; D gene: TRBD1; V gene: TRBV10-3
CDR3 DNA: TGTGCCAGCAGCTTAAAGGGTCTCTCTGGAAACACCATATATTTT; CDR3 protein: CASSLKGLSGNTIYF; clone size: NA; J gene: TRBJ1-3; D gene: NA; V gene: TRBV11-3
CDR3 DNA: TGTGCCAGCAGTGTCGGGACAGGGCTGGGTTCACCCCTCCACTTT; CDR3 protein: CASSVGTGLGSPLHF; clone size: NA; J gene: TRBJ1-6; D gene: TRBD1; V gene: TRBV2
CDR3 DNA: TGTGCCAGCAGTGTAACGTCAGGACTAGCGGGGCTAGCCAAAAACATTCAGTACTTC; CDR3 protein: CASSVTSGLAGLAKNIQYF; clone size: NA; J gene: TRBJ2-4; D gene: TRBD2; V gene: TRBV2
CDR3 DNA: TGTGCCAGCAGCGTGGCGGGAGACCCCTACAATGAGCAGTTCTTC; CDR3 protein: CASSVAGDPYNEQFF; clone size: NA; J gene: TRBJ2-1; D gene: TRBD2; V gene: TRBV9
CDR3 DNA: TGTGCCAGCAGCAGATTTACCGGGACAGGGAGGGAAAAACTGTTTTTT; CDR3 protein: CASSRFTGTGREKLFF; clone size: NA; J gene: TRBJ1-4; D gene: TRBD1; V gene: TRBV5-6
CDR3 DNA: TGTGCCAGCAGCCCTCGGGGAGCGGCTAACACCGGGGAGCTGTTTTTT; CDR3 protein: CASSPRGAANTGELFF; clone size: NA; J gene: TRBJ2-2; D gene: NA; V gene: TRBV7-3
CDR3 DNA: TGCAGTGCTAGAGATCTCTACACCATATATTTT; CDR3 protein: CSARDLYTIYF; clone size: once; J gene: TRBJ1-3; D gene: NA; V gene: TRBV20-1
CDR3 DNA: TGTGCCAGCGGGAAAAAGCCCGGGACTAGCGGGTACGAGCAGTACTTC; CDR3 protein: CASGKKPGTSGYEQYF; clone size: NA; J gene: TRBJ2-7; D gene: TRBD2; V gene: TRBV27